The 21 T cell receptor beta chains given below trace back to one sample, sequenced in a study of blood T cell repertoires in COVID-19. The protocol was immunoSEQ multiplex PCR, while the TCRdb copy is restricted to in-frame clones and leaves out a portion. This table has some 300,000 clones, about nine tenths appearing once. Sequenced input: PBMCs or T cells enriched from blood (not recorded which). These receptors all stem from a woman aged 45 to 65 who had been exposed to COVID-19.

This chain uses TRBV11-2 with TRBJ2-1; D is perhaps TRBD1 (8 bases). The CDR3 is 16 residues long. Germline V gives CDR1 SGHAT, CDR2 FQNNGV. V lost 5 bases, J lost 7 bases, and 21 bases lay in between. CDR3 sequence (DNA): TGTGCCAGCAGCCAAGGGGGGGACAGGAGAGTAAATGAGCAGTTCTTC. This gives the protein CASSQGGDRRVNEQFF.

The genes are TRBV19 and TRBJ2-3; 7 positions match TRBD2. The V gene's germline CDR1 is LNHDA and CDR2 SQIVND (reference sequence). Trimming removed 6 bases from V and 0 bases from J; junction bases left unmatched: 6. The CDR3 length is 15 residues. The CDR3 region has the DNA TGTGCCAGTAGCGCCCCGGGACTAAGCACAGATACGCAGTATTTT. Its protein is CASSAPGLSTDTQYF.

This chain connects TRBV2 to TRBJ2-6, with D possibly matching TRBD1 (6 bases). This CDR3 contains 16 residues. V lost 4 bases and J lost 0, with 10 bases in between. Germline CDR1 SNHLY, CDR2 FYNNEI. CDR3 loop: CASSGTVSSGANVLTF. For the CDR3, the DNA is TGTGCCAGCAGTGGGACAGTCTCCTCTGGGGCCAACGTCCTGACTTTC.

The chain links TRBV5-1 to TRBJ2-3; possible D gene TRBD2, 7 bases. Germline loops: CDR1 SGHRS, CDR2 YFSETQ. This CDR3 spans 14 amino acids. With 6 bases removed from V and 3 bases from J, the gap between germline ends came to 14 bases. CDR3: CASKFGGATDTQYF. In DNA form, the CDR3 reads TGCGCCAGCAAGTTTGGGGGGGCAACAGATACGCAGTATTTT.

The chain employs TRBV7-9 and TRBJ1-2; a possible D gene is TRBD1 (5 bases). CDR1 is SEHNR, CDR2 FQNEAQ, per germline (reference sequence). V shed 5 bases and J shed 4 bases, with 11 bases lying between them. The CDR3 length is 13 residues. CDR3 in DNA: TGTGCCAGCAGCCCTACAGGTGTCTATGGCTACACCTTC. This codes for CASSPTGVYGYTF. Filled out from reference TRBV7-9 and TRBJ1-2, the complete variable domain reads DTGVSQNPRHKITKRGQNVTFRCDPISEHNRLYWYRQTLGQGPEFLTYFQNEAQLEKSRLLSDRFSAERPKGSFSTLEIQRTEQGDSAMYLCASSPTGVYGYTFGSGTRLTVV.

The chain carries TRBV5-1 and TRBJ1-5, with 9 bases that match TRBD1. Germline lookup yields CDR1 SGHRS and CDR2 YFSETQ. V dropped 4 bases and J dropped 2; count of bases not matched to a gene: 7. The length of the CDR3 is 16 residues. The CDR3 here is CASSPPTGGRNQPQHF. The CDR3 coding sequence is TGCGCCAGCAGCCCCCCGACAGGGGGACGCAATCAGCCCCAGCATTTT.

The chain is built from TRBV19 and TRBJ1-4; tentatively, D is TRBD1 (5 bases). The CDR3 loop spans 14 amino acids. Germline assignment: CDR1 LNHDA and CDR2 SQIVND (reference sequence). Trimming cost V 7 bases and J 3 bases, with 12 bases left between them. The CDR3 bases are TGTGCCAGTACATGGAGGGGTTCTAATGAAAAACTGTTTTTT. Its protein is CASTWRGSNEKLFF.

A few counts support this clone. The rearrangement links TRBV4-2 to TRBJ2-3, with D unclear. CDR3 length equals 13 residues. Between the trimmed V and J ends, which lost 4 bases and 4 bases, there was a span of 9 bases. Germline V gene data show CDR1 as LGHNA and CDR2 as YNFKEQ. Here the CDR3 reads CASSPRYADTQYF. DNA for the CDR3: TGTGCCAGCAGCCCCCGGTACGCAGATACGCAGTATTTT.

The V and J genes are TRBV29-1 and TRBJ2-1; tentative D call: TRBD2 (5 bases). Germline V gene lookup returns CDR1 SQVTM and CDR2 ANQGSEA. V was pared by 6 bases and J by 6 bases, with 12 bases between. This CDR3 is built from 12 residues. This chain's CDR3 is CSVLDGGNEQFF. The CDR3 nucleotides are TGCAGCGTCCTGGACGGAGGCAATGAGCAGTTCTTC.

This CDR3 is CASRDRVYEQYF. The CDR3 DNA reads as TGTGCCAGCCGAGACAGGGTCTACGAGCAGTACTTC. The V call is TRBV11-2, the J call TRBJ2-7, with TRBD1 matching 7 bases. The CDR3 spans 12 residues. CDR1 is SGHAT and CDR2 is FQNNGV in the germline V gene. Trimming removed 8 bases from V and 3 bases from J; junction bases left unmatched: 4. Full variable domain (rest looked up from reference TRBV11-2 and TRBJ2-7): EAGVAQSPRYKIIEKRQSVAFWCNPISGHATLYWYQQILGQGPKLLIQFQNNGVVDDSQLPKDRFSAERLKGVDSTLKIQPAKLEDSAVYLCASRDRVYEQYFGPGTRLTVT.

The chain employs TRBV7-2 and TRBJ1-2; no clear D. This CDR3 has 13 residues. Per the germline V gene, CDR1 is SGHTA and CDR2 is FQGNSA. The germline V and J ends were trimmed by 5 bases and 1 base, with 8 bases remaining between them. The CDR3 nucleotides are TGTGCCAGCAGCCGCGGGTTTAACTATGGCTACACCTTC. Its translation: CASSRGFNYGYTF. Combining the CDR3 with reference TRBV7-2 and TRBJ1-2 gives the whole variable domain GAGVSQSPSNKVTEKGKDVELRCDPISGHTALYWYRQSLGQGLEFLIYFQGNSAPDKSGLPSDRFSAERTGGSVSTLTIQRTQQEDSAVYLCASSRGFNYGYTFGSGTRLTVV.

The chain has TRBV19 and TRBJ1-2; 7 positions agree with TRBD1. The V segment lost 11 bases and the J segment 4 bases; nucleotides outside the gene matches: 16. The CDR3 is made up of 15 amino acids. Germline V gene sequence: CDR1 LNHDA, CDR2 SQIVND (reference sequence). CDR3 sequence reads: CAPPAGGKRVYGYTF. The CDR3 nucleotides read TGTGCCCCCCCCGCAGGGGGTAAGCGGGTCTATGGCTACACCTTC. Full variable domain (remainder filled in from reference TRBV19 and TRBJ1-2): DGGITQSPKYLFRKEGQNVTLSCEQNLNHDAMYWYRQDPGQGLRLIYYSQIVNDFQKGDIAEGYSVSREKKESFPLTVTSAQKNPTAFYLCAPPAGGKRVYGYTFGSGTRLTVV.

The genes are TRBV5-5 and TRBJ2-7; 8 bases align to TRBD1. Germline CDR1 reads SGHKS; CDR2 reads YYEKEE (reference sequence). V trimming: 4 bases; J trimming: 2 bases; junction bases outside the gene matches: 5. The CDR3 consists of 14 residues. CDR3 loop: CASSPGGQAYEQYF. In DNA, the CDR3 is TGTGCCAGCAGCCCCGGGGGACAGGCCTACGAGCAGTACTTC.

The chain couples TRBV5-4 to TRBJ1-4; tentative D call: TRBD1 (6 bases). In germline, CDR1 is SGHNT, CDR2 YYREEE (reference sequence). The V and J ends lost 3 bases and 5 bases respectively, with 11 bases between them. There are 14 residues in the CDR3. CDR3 DNA sequence: TGTGCCAGCAGCTCCAGGGGTTCGAATGAAAAACTGTTTTTT. This translates into CASSSRGSNEKLFF.

V is TRBV27 and J is TRBJ1-6; no clear D gene. Germline V lookup: CDR1 MNHEY, CDR2 SMNVEV (reference sequence). The CDR3 contains 12 residues. The V end was cut by 6 bases, the J end by 9 bases, with 9 bases between. In DNA, the CDR3 is TGTGCCAGCAGCGTCGGTAGTTCACCCCTCCACTTT. It encodes CASSVGSSPLHF.

The rearrangement joins TRBV6-2 or TRBV6-3 to TRBJ1-2; D unresolved. Germline V gene data show CDR1 as MNHEY and CDR2 as SVGEGT. Trimming shortened V by 2 bases and J by 3 bases, and 7 bases separated the two germline ends. This CDR3 is built from 13 residues. The CDR3 DNA sequence: TGTGCCAGCAGTTACGAAGCCCACTATGGCTACACCTTC. This sequence encodes CASSYEAHYGYTF.

This chain links TRBV27 with TRBJ2-7; 10 bases match TRBD1. The germline gives CDR1 MNHEY, CDR2 SMNVEV (reference sequence). The CDR3 is 15 residues long. V gave up 3 bases and J gave up 3 bases; unmatched junction bases: 5. The CDR3 DNA sequence: TGTGCCAGCAGTTTGGACGGGACAGGGGTCTACGAGCAGTACTTC. Its translation is CASSLDGTGVYEQYF.

This chain links TRBV11-2 with TRBJ2-1; TRBD2 matches 8 bases. CDR1 and CDR2 from the germline V gene are SGHAT and FQNNGV. Losses at the gene ends were 2 bases for V and 8 bases for J; bases not matched to a gene: 14. The CDR3 contains 17 residues. CDR3 protein: CASSLMQRGPPGDEQFF. CDR3 bases: TGTGCCAGCAGCTTAATGCAGCGGGGGCCTCCGGGGGATGAGCAGTTCTTC.

Concerning this clone itself: Other DNA sequences in this specimen translate into the identical CDR3. The DNA of the CDR3 is TGTGCCAGTAGTATTCGGGGGAATGAGCAGTTCTTC. Its protein is CASSIRGNEQFF. The rearrangement uses TRBV19 and TRBJ2-1; a weak D match, TRBD2 (6 bases). CDR1 and CDR2 (germline): LNHDA, SQIVND (reference sequence). Trimming stripped 3 bases from V and 7 bases from J, with 7 bases between. The CDR3 totals 12 residues.

The CDR3: CASSEVLAGYEQYF. DNA for the CDR3: TGTGCCAGCAGTGAAGTGTTAGCGGGGTACGAGCAGTACTTC. This rearrangement joins TRBV2 to TRBJ2-7; TRBD2 aligns across 8 bases. Trimming cost V 1 base and J 4 bases; bases outside gene matches: 3. The CDR3 spans 14 residues. CDR1 is SNHLY and CDR2 is FYNNEI in the germline V gene.

The J gene is TRBJ2-3, the V gene TRBV2, with TRBD2 identical over 13 bases. The CDR3 is 18 amino acids. With V trimmed by 4 bases and J by 2 bases, 9 bases remained unmatched. Germline V CDR1 and CDR2: SNHLY, FYNNEI. The DNA for the CDR3 is TGTGCCAGCAGTGTTGCACTAGCGGGGGGGTCCCTCACAGATACGCAGTATTTT. Protein: CASSVALAGGSLTDTQYF. The variable domain in full, with the rest retrieved from reference TRBV2 and TRBJ2-3, is EPEVTQTPSHQVTQMGQEVILRCVPISNHLYFYWYRQILGQKVEFLVSFYNNEISEKSEIFDDQFSVERPDGSNFTLKIRSTKLEDSAMYFCASSVALAGGSLTDTQYFGPGTRLTVL.